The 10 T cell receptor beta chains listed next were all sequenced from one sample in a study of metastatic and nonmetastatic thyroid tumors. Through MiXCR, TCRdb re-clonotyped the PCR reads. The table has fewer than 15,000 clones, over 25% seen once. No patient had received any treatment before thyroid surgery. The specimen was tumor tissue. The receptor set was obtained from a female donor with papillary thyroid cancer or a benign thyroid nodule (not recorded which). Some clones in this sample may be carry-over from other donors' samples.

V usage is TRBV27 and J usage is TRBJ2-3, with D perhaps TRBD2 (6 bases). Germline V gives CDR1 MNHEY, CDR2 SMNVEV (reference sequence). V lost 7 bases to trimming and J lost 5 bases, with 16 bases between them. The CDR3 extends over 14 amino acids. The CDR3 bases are TGTGCCAGCATCGGGAGCTGGGCCAGAGATACGCAGTATTTT. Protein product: CASIGSWARDTQYF.

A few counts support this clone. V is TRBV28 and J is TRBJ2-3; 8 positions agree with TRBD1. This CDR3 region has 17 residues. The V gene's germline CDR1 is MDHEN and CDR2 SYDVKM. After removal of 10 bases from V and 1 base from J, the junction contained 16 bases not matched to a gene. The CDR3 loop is CAISLATYRGGTDTQYF. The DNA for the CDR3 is TGTGCCATTAGTCTCGCCACATACAGGGGGGGCACAGATACGCAGTATTTT. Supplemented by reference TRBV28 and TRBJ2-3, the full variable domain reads DVKVTQSSRYLVKRTGEKVFLECVQDMDHENMFWYRQDPGLGLRLIYFSYDVKMKEKGDIPEGYSVSREKKERFSLILESASTNQTSMYLCAISLATYRGGTDTQYFGPGTRLTVL.

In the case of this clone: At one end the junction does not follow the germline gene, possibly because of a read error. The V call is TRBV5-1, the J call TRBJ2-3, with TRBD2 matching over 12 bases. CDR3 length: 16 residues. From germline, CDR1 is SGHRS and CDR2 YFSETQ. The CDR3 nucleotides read TGCGCCGGCAGATCCCGGACTAGCGGGGAGGCAGATACGCAGTATTTT. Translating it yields CAGRSRTSGEADTQYF. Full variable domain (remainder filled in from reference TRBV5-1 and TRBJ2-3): KAGVTQTPRYLIKTRGQQVTLSCSPISGHRSVSWYQQTPGQGLQFLFEYFSETQRNKGNFPGRFSGRQFSNSRSEMNVSTLELGDSALYLCAGRSRTSGEADTQYFGPGTRLTVL.

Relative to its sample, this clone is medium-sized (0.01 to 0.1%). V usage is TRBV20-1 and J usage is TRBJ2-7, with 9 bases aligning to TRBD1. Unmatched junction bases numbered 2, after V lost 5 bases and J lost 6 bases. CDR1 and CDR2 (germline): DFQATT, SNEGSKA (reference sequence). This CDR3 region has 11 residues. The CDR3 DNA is TGCAGTGCTTACAGGGGGCTCGAGCAGTACTTC. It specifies CSAYRGLEQYF.

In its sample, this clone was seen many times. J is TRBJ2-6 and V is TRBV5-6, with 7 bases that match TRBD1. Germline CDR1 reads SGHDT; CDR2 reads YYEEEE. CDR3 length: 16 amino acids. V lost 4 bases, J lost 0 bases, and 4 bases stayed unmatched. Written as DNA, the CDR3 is TGTGCCAGCAGCCCGACAGGGTACTCTGGGGCCAACGTCCTGACTTTC. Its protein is CASSPTGYSGANVLTF.

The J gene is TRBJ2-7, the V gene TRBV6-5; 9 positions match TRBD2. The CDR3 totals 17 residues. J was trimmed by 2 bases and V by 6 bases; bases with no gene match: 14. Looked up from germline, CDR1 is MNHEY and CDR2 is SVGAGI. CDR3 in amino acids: CASRVSAIAGETYEQYF. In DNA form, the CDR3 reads TGTGCCAGCAGGGTCAGCGCCATAGCGGGAGAGACCTACGAGCAGTACTTC.

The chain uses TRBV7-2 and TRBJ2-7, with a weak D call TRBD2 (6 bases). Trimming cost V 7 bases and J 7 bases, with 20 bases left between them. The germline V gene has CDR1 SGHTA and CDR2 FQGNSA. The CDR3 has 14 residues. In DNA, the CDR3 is TGTGCCAGCATGCAACCTGGACTACCTCGTGAGCAGTACTTC. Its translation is CASMQPGLPREQYF.

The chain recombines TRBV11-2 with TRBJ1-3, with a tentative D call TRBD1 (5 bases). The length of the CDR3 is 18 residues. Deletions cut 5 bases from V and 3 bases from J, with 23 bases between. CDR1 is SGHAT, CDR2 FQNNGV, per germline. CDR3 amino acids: CASSLTYIRGSYGNTIYF. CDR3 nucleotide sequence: TGTGCCAGCAGCCTAACCTATATAAGGGGAAGCTATGGAAACACCATATATTTT.

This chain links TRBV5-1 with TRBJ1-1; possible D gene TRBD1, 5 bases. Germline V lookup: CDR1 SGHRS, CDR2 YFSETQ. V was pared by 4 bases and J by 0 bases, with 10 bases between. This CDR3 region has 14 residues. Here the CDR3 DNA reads TGCGCCAGCAGCCAGGGCCTTCTGAACACTGAAGCTTTCTTT. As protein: CASSQGLLNTEAFF.

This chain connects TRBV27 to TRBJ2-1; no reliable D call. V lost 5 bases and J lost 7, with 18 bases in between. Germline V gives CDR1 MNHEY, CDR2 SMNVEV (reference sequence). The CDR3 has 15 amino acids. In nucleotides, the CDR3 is TGTGCCAGCAGTCGAGGTATGGCGTCTAGGAATGAGCAGTTCTTC. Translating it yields CASSRGMASRNEQFF.